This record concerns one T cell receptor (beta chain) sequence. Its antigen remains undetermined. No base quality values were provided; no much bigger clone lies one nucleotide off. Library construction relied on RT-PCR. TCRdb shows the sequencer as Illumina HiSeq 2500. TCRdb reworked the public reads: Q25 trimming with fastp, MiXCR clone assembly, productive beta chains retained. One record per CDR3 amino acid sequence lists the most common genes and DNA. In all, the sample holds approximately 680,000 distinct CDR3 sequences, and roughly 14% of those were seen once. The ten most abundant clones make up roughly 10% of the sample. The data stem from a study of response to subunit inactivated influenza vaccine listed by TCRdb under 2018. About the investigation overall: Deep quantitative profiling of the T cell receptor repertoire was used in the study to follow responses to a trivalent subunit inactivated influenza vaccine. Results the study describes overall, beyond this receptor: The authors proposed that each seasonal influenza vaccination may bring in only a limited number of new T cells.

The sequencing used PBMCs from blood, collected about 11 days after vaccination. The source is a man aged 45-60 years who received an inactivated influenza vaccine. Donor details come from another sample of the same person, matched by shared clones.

In nucleotides, the sequence is TGTGCCAGCAGTTTATCGAGGGGCTTGGGAGAGACCCAGTACTTC. Translation gives CASSLSRGLGETQYF. In this chain, TRBV27 is recombined with TRBJ2-5; the D gene cannot be resolved beyond TRBD1 or TRBD2, each matching 5 bases. The germline V gene (reference sequence) supplies CDR1 MNHEY and CDR2 SMNVEV. Cut back by 0 bases and 4 bases, the V and J ends lie 12 bases apart. From the cysteine up to the phenylalanine, the CDR3 has a length of 15 residues. Kept here is only the CDR3 DNA, which spans 45 bases and is read in frame from base 1.